Reported below is one TCR beta chain. Its antigen is currently not known. Within one base of it there is no much larger clone, and no base qualities were kept. TCRbeta CDR3 regions were amplified from genomic DNA by means of the immunoSEQ Assay, a bias-controlled multiplex PCR. In the authors' own workflow: Nucleated cell counts per sample were estimated from amplification of reference gene primers within the assay. Sequence reads were collapsed and filtered to measure the absolute abundance of every unique TCRbeta CDR3 rearrangement. For each sample, productive Simpson clonality was calculated by taking the square root of Simpson's diversity index across productive rearrangements. This is the immuneACCESS table as TCRdb keeps it, with only in-frame sequences that have V and J called. A part of the clones is gone; compared with another copy, unresolved V genes explain less than half, and the rest is unexplained. Clone size and the V and J calls come from that table; the DNA yielded D and trimming. The sample table holds approximately 230,000 clones, of which roughly 79% were seen once. The top ten clones comprise 15% of the sample.

This record comes from a study of blood T cell repertoires in COVID-19 (dated by TCRdb to 2020 to 2022). About the full investigation: The collaborator samples originated in the United States, Italy and Spain and spanned the acute and convalescent phases of COVID-19. The repertoires were made available in a free public database intended to serve as a resource for research on the immune response to SARS-CoV-2. The samples were drawn from the first 160 participants of the ongoing ImmuneRACE study and from 950 to 1,500 subjects provided by 6 global collaborators. Where available, HLA class I and class II types were obtained from metadata supplied by the sample provider rather than from assay-based typing. Nearly every sample came with metadata listing a de-identified subject ID, COVID-19 status, age in years and sex. The prospective study material was composed of cDNA or gDNA derived from T cells, B-cell-depleted T cells, or PBMCs. The dataset comprised deeply sampled blood TCRbeta repertoires from subjects exposed to, actively infected with, or recovered from COVID-19.

The germline V gene encodes CDR1 LGHNA and CDR2 YNFKEQ. The cysteine opens and the phenylalanine closes a CDR3 of 17 amino acids. Just the 51-base CDR3 DNA is kept, in frame starting at base 1. The germline V and J ends show losses of 4 bases and 5 bases respectively, and no gene match explains 10 bases of the junction. Enrolling through a virtual design, the prospective study's participants ranged in age from roughly 18 to 95 years and lived across 24 United States geographic areas. To assign participants to cohorts, the prospective study relied on clinical history that participants themselves reported in a screening survey and a study questionnaire. Recovered participants in ImmuneRACE Cohort 3 were defined by two consecutive negative NP/OP PCR tests, clearance by a healthcare professional, or resolution of symptoms. Each participant in the prospective study had whole blood, serum and a nasopharyngeal or oropharyngeal swab collected by mobile phlebotomists. Participants in the prospective study had the option to provide additional blood draws and questionnaires over an approximately 2-month period. Before DNA extraction, prospective study blood samples were shipped either frozen or at room temperature.

Paper-wide results and their limitations: Clinical and demographic metadata were provided uncurated, with the amount varying by source and participant.

Sequenced material: PBMCs or T cells enriched from blood (not recorded which). The origin of this receptor is a man in his forties or fifties who had recovered from COVID-19. The chain employs TRBV4-2 and TRBJ2-1; 11 junctional bases match TRBD1. The CDR3 sequence is CASSLDPGDRGNNEQFF. In nucleotides, the sequence is TGTGCCAGCAGCCTCGATCCGGGGGACAGGGGGAACAATGAGCAGTTCTTC.